This T cell receptor beta chain was recovered during a study of CD8 T cells in Susac syndrome. The germline V gene has CDR1 SGHVS and CDR2 FQNEAQ. Trimming left V 5 bases short and J 5 bases short, with 10 bases between. The CDR3 has 13 residues. It was with random hexamers that roughly 0.45 to 1 ug RNA was reverse transcribed. TCR beta CDR3 was amplified by immunoSEQ covering 54 Vbeta and 13 Jbeta. One entry per CDR3 protein, called by TCRdb with MiXCR from the immunoSEQ multiplex PCR reads. This sample carries some 190,000 distinct CDR3 sequences, over 85% of them seen once, and the ten largest clones take around 0.1%. Controls matched for age and sex were healthy donors. Negative magnetic isolation gave CD8+ and CD4+ cells; FACS enriched CD8+ TEMRA.

The sequencing sample was made of CD4+ T cells from PBMCs. The chain is built from TRBV7-8 and TRBJ2-1; D is perhaps TRBD2 (6 bases). The sequence was collected from a human donor in good health. CDR3 DNA: TGTGCCAGCAGCACGGGAGTGGACAATGAGCAGTTCTTC. This codes for CASSTGVDNEQFF.